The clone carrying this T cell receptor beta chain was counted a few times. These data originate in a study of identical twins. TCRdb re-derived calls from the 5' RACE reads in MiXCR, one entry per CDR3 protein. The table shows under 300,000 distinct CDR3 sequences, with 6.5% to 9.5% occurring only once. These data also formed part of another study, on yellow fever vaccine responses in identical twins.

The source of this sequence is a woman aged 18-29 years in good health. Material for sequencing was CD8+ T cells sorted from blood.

CDR3: CASRRRSSGELFF. The CDR3 DNA reads TGCGCCAGCAGACGCCGGAGTAGCGGGGAGCTGTTTTTT. The chain uses TRBV4-1 and TRBJ2-2, with unresolved D. Germline V gene lookup returns CDR1 MGHRA and CDR2 YSYEKL. The V and J ends lost 6 bases and 7 bases respectively, with 12 bases between them. This CDR3 is 13 amino acids long.